Shown below are 5 T cell receptor beta chains from a single sample sequenced in a study of blood T cell repertoires in COVID-19. This table comes from immunoSEQ multiplex PCR, and its TCRdb copy is limited to in-frame clones, with some not included. In the table there are roughly 250,000 clones, 85% to 90% of which are singletons. The sample consisted of PBMCs or T cells enriched from blood (not recorded which). Source of these receptors: a woman between 45 and 65 years old who had recovered from COVID-19.

V gene TRBV19 combines with J gene TRBJ1-6, with 7 bases lining up with TRBD1. The J segment lost 7 bases and the V segment lost 5 bases, leaving 8 bases of the junction unmatched. Germline V CDR1 and CDR2: LNHDA, SQIVND (reference sequence). The CDR3 totals 15 residues. DNA for the CDR3: TGTGCCAGTAGTCCTAACGACAGGGAAAATTCACCCCTCCACTTT. It translates to CASSPNDRENSPLHF.

This clone occurred once. J is TRBJ1-1 and V is TRBV13, with D possibly matching TRBD1 (5 bases). Per germline, CDR1 PRHDT and CDR2 FYEKMQ (reference sequence). The V end was cut by 3 bases, the J end by 1 base, with 12 bases between. This CDR3 region has 15 residues. CDR3 residues: CASSLPGLKNTEAFF. The CDR3 nucleotides read TGTGCCAGCAGCTTGCCGGGACTGAAGAACACTGAAGCTTTCTTT.

V usage is TRBV29-1 and J usage is TRBJ1-1, with a tentative D call TRBD1 (6 bases). Germline CDR1 is SQVTM and CDR2 is ANQGSEA. The CDR3 runs to 15 residues. With 6 bases removed from V and 1 base from J, the gap between germline ends came to 18 bases. CDR3 protein: CSVRQDLDWNTEAFF. The CDR3 DNA reads as TGCAGCGTCAGACAGGACCTTGACTGGAACACTGAAGCTTTCTTT.

This chain links TRBV24-1 with TRBJ1-2; D unresolved. This CDR3 contains 13 residues. Trimming took off 4 bases at V and 5 bases at J, with 10 bases between the two ends. The germline V gene has CDR1 KGHDR and CDR2 SFDVKD. CDR3 sequence (DNA): TGTGCCACCAGTGACACGGGGTCTTATGGCTACACCTTC. It translates to CATSDTGSYGYTF.

The chain links TRBV6-2 or TRBV6-3 to TRBJ2-7, with D possibly being TRBD2 (6 bases). The CDR3 sequence is 17 residues long. V was clipped by 0 bases and J by 2 bases, with 17 bases between them. Germline V lookup: CDR1 MNHEY, CDR2 SVGEGT. This CDR3 reads CASSYSMGGQVPYEQYF. CDR3 in DNA: TGTGCCAGCAGTTACTCGATGGGAGGACAAGTCCCCTACGAGCAGTACTTC.